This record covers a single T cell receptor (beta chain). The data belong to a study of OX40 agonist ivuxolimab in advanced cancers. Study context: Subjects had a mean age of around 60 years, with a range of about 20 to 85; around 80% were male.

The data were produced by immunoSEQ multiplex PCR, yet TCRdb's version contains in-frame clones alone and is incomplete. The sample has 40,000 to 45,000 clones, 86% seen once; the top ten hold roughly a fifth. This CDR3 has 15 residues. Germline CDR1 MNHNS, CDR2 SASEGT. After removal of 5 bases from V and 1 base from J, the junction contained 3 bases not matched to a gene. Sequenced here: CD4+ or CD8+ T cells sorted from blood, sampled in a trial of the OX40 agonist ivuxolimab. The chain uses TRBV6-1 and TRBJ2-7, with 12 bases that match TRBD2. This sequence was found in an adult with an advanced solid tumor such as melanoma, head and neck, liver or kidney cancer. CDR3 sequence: CASSSTSGGSYEQYF. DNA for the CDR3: TGTGCCAGCAGTTCGACTAGCGGGGGATCCTACGAGCAGTACTTC.